A single sample gave rise to the 9 T cell receptor beta chains below, sequenced in a study of blood T cell repertoires in COVID-19. Sequenced by immunoSEQ multiplex PCR; TCRdb stores in-frame clones only, minus some. Of fewer than 50,000 clones listed, 87% were seen once; the top ten hold more than 4.5%. Sequences were obtained from peripheral blood. All receptors derive from a man between 60 and 75 years old with COVID-19, enrolled during active disease.

This chain links TRBV4-3 with TRBJ2-2; 15 bases align to TRBD2. J lost 6 bases, V lost 0 bases, and 5 bases had no gene match. The CDR3 length is 18 residues. Germline V lookup: CDR1 LGHNA, CDR2 YSLEER. CDR3 nucleotide sequence: TGCGCCAGCAGCCAAGAGGGACTAGCGGGAGGAACGGCCGGGGAGCTGTTTTTT. Its translation is CASSQEGLAGGTAGELFF.

The chain links TRBV2 to TRBJ1-1; 7 nucleotides match TRBD1. Germline assignment: CDR1 SNHLY and CDR2 FYNNEI. The CDR3 length is 15 residues. J was trimmed by 1 base and V by 8 bases; bases with no gene match: 10. The CDR3 bases are TGTGCCAGCCGGGAACCGGGACAGCCGAACACTGAAGCTTTCTTT. This gives the protein CASREPGQPNTEAFF.

The chain combines TRBV7-9 with TRBJ2-3; weak D call: TRBD2 (6 bases). Germline V CDR1 and CDR2: SEHNR, FQNEAQ (reference sequence). V gave up 5 bases and J gave up 2 bases, with 14 bases separating them. This CDR3 contains 15 residues. The CDR3 sequence is CASSAAAGTTDTQYF. The CDR3 bases are TGTGCCAGCAGCGCAGCTGCGGGAACCACAGATACGCAGTATTTT.

In this sample, this clone is medium-sized. The V gene is TRBV19, the J gene TRBJ1-2, with D possibly TRBD1 on 5 matching bases. The CDR3 runs to 13 residues. Germline lookup yields CDR1 LNHDA and CDR2 SQIVND (reference sequence). V dropped 6 bases and J dropped 4 bases, with 12 bases sitting between them. Written as DNA, the CDR3 is TGTGCCAGTAGAGGGCAGGGAGGCTATGGCTACACCTTC. Translating gives CASRGQGGYGYTF.

As DNA, the CDR3 is TGTGCCAGTAGTAAGACTAGCGTCCCCAATGAGCAGTTCTTC. This translates into CASSKTSVPNEQFF. V usage is TRBV19 and J usage is TRBJ2-1; 8 positions match TRBD2. Per germline, CDR1 LNHDA and CDR2 SQIVND (reference sequence). The CDR3 runs 14 residues. The ends lost 4 bases at V and 6 bases at J; junction bases unmatched: 5. The complete variable domain, with remaining parts taken from reference TRBV19 and TRBJ2-1, reads DGGITQSPKYLFRKEGQNVTLSCEQNLNHDAMYWYRQDPGQGLRLIYYSQIVNDFQKGDIAEGYSVSREKKESFPLTVTSAQKNPTAFYLCASSKTSVPNEQFFGPGTRLTVL.

The genes are TRBV24-1 and TRBJ2-2, with 9 positions matching TRBD1. This CDR3 spans 13 amino acids. The V segment lost 12 bases and the J segment 5 bases; nucleotides outside the gene matches: 6. From germline, CDR1 is KGHDR and CDR2 SFDVKD. CDR3 bases: TGTGCCCTCGGGGACAGGGCAACCGGGGAGCTGTTTTTT. This sequence encodes CALGDRATGELFF.

This chain joins TRBV2 and TRBJ2-3; the match to TRBD2 covers 11 bases. In germline, CDR1 is SNHLY, CDR2 FYNNEI. The CDR3 totals 16 residues. Trimming at V came to 6 bases and at J to 3 bases, leaving 8 bases not matched to a gene. CDR3 amino acids: CASRGGPSGRTDTQYF. The CDR3 nucleotides are TGTGCCAGCAGAGGGGGCCCTAGCGGGAGGACAGATACGCAGTATTTT.

This rearrangement joins TRBV28 to TRBJ2-7; D gene unclear. CDR3 size: 12 residues. The ends were cut back, 5 bases at V and 3 bases at J, with 8 bases in the middle. Germline V gene lookup returns CDR1 MDHEN and CDR2 SYDVKM. CDR3 nucleotide sequence: TGTGCCAGCAGTCTACTCTACTACGAGCAGTACTTC. Encoded protein: CASSLLYYEQYF.

The V call is TRBV4-1, the J call TRBJ2-3, with 12 bases that match TRBD2. The CDR3 sequence is 15 residues long. CDR1 and CDR2 from the germline V gene are MGHRA and YSYEKL. The V segment lost 4 bases and the J segment 3 bases; nucleotides outside the gene matches: 2. The CDR3 nucleotides are TGCGCCAGCAGCCTTGGACTAGCGGGAACAGATACGCAGTATTTT. Its protein product is CASSLGLAGTDTQYF.